The sequence of this T cell receptor beta chain was determined in a study of cytomegalovirus exposure and HLA in healthy donors (dated by TCRdb to the late 2010s). A note on the overall study: An earlier analysis of some 620 of the donors reported approximately 260 Gb of sequence data and roughly 120 million unique TCR beta sequences obtained from around 180 million T cells. Of the 300 to 450 genotyped donors, 65% to 90% were placed in the genetic ancestry cluster associated with self-reported Caucasian donors. To decide whether each TCR beta V gene segment behaved as functional or pseudogenic, an earlier analysis of fewer than 750 of the donors relied on high-throughput TCR beta sequencing. A later analysis re-examined previously published TCR beta repertoires from 500 to 700 donors and added high-resolution HLA genotyping to investigate patterns of TCR occurrence. HLA typing covered class I and class II loci at four-digit resolution. An early release covering some 640 HLA-typed donors comprised about 300 gigabases of sequencing data and around 80 million unique TCR sequences. Rather than drawing on any new phenotypic data, the later analysis identified candidate immune exposures from TCR beta sequences and the way those sequences occurred across donors. A later genetic analysis used genome-wide SNP genotypes for 398 of the 666 donors, treating that subset as a discovery cohort. The study used immunosequencing to profile the T cell repertoires of some 600 subjects and linked those repertoires to cytomegalovirus serostatus. The number of donors typed differed by locus, with about 629-640 for A, B, C, DRB1 and DQB1, around 520 for DQA1, 600 to 610 for DPA1, and around 450 for DPB1. Donor age, sex, ethnicity and CMV serostatus were compiled alongside the repertoire data. High-throughput TCR immunosequencing, statistical association of individual TCRs with disease status, and machine learning were combined to predict cytomegalovirus infection status. Besides the first cohort of 666 subjects, a separate validation cohort made up of 90 to 150 different subjects was used. The study was designed to test whether signatures of past pathogen exposure could be identified by cataloging public T cell receptors. Because of strong linkage in the cohort, roughly five DR-DQ haplotypes were treated as single units for association and clustering. Among around 400 genotyped donors of the cohort, an average of around 240,000 unique TCR beta nucleotide sequences was sequenced per donor, of which about 20% were non-productive. All discovery cohort repertoires had been generated on a single sequencing platform.

The cohort consisted of 600 to 700 healthy bone marrow donors. At the time of sampling, all cohort members were nominally healthy, though unrecorded immune exposures were likely present. The donor tested CMV seronegative, placing the donor among the 350 or so seronegative members of the cohort. Each donor provided a peripheral blood sample, and peripheral blood mononuclear cells were used for TCR beta sequencing. Genomic DNA extraction from the blood cell samples was performed with the Qiagen DNeasy Blood Extraction Kit. The germline ends are 4 bases apart after V is trimmed by 0 bases and J by 4 bases. CDR1 and CDR2 (LGHNA, YNFKEQ) derive from the germline V gene. Its CDR3 holds 12 amino acids, cysteine through phenylalanine. The read is trimmed to its CDR3 DNA, 36 bases read in frame from base 1. Concerning this clone: Its antigen target is currently unknown. Base qualities are not provided; no much larger clone lies one nucleotide away.

Library preparation used the immunoSEQ multiplex PCR assay. For the multiplex PCR, a mixture combining 60 forward primers for TCR Vbeta segments and 13 reverse primers for TCR Jbeta segments was used. A multiplex PCR assay on genomic DNA amplified the CDR3 region of rearranged TCR beta genes. On the Illumina HiSeq System, the amplified TCR beta libraries were sequenced as 87-base-pair reads. Turning to the authors' computational methods: A later analysis counted tens of millions of unique TCR beta chains across the 670 or so repertoires, and some 11 million of these chains were shared by at least two donors. A nearest-neighbor algorithm error-corrected the raw reads and collapsed the reads into unique sequences, merging closely related sequences to remove PCR and sequencing errors. Alignment of CDR3 sequences to IMGT reference sequences was used to assign V, D and J gene segments. For a sequence to be retained, a match of at least six nucleotides to both a V gene segment and a J gene segment was required. Rearrangements were classified as productive when the CDR3 lacked stop codons and remained in frame with V and J, and all other rearrangements were classified as non-productive. Following IMGT convention, CDR3 was defined as the stretch from the second conserved V-encoded cysteine to the conserved J-encoded phenylalanine. The earlier analysis of around 640 of the donors excluded sequences that lacked an unambiguous match to a single V gene segment. In an earlier analysis of around 600 of the donors, V segments were called functional above 56.7% productive rearrangements and were called segregating when the between-donor standard deviation exceeded 5%. A statistical classification framework was developed to diagnose cytomegalovirus status using the catalog of TCR beta chain sequences. A later analysis assigned V and J genes by comparing TCR nucleotide sequences with IMGT/GENE-DB human TR gene sequences. In a later analysis, CDR3 sequences and most-parsimonious VDJ recombination scenarios were assigned using the TCRdist pipeline. In a later analysis, each TCR beta chain was defined by its CDR3 amino acid sequence together with its V-gene family, and reads without a unique V-gene family were excluded. In a later analysis, 500 to 700 highly shared, low-generation-probability nucleotide sequences were removed to address suspected cross-contamination and a sequencing artifact. A later analysis calculated a clonal expansion index for each public chain from normalized within-repertoire ranks of inferred template counts. Generation probabilities in a later analysis came from a VDJ recombination model fitted to out-of-frame rearrangements, and those results were checked against IGoR. A later analysis scored TCR-TCR, TCR-HLA and TCR-CMV co-occurrence with hypergeometric tests, applying a repertoire-size bias correction to TCR pairs. In a later analysis, false discovery rates were estimated by permuting HLA or CMV assignments 20 times. In a later analysis, co-occurring TCRs were grouped using DBSCAN, and TCRdist sequence similarity was added for clustering within HLA-allele-positive subsets. Co-occurrence clustering excluded repertoires with fewer than 30,000 or more than 120,000 public chains, plus five with anomalous nucleotide sharing. Held by TCRdb, this immuneACCESS table contains in-frame sequences only and omits some clones. Under half of the omission traces to an unresolved V gene where checked; the cause of the rest is unknown. V and J calls and clone size are those listed in that table; D and trimming were worked out from the DNA. This sample gives about 170,000 clones in total; approximately 80% of them show up just once. Of the sample, under 5% falls within the top ten clones.

Summary of the overall study and its limitations: HLA typing was unavailable for some donors at each locus, so association tests used only the typed subset. In a later analysis, HLA-associated TCR beta chains showed more clonal expansion and lower generation probabilities than non-associated chains that were equally common. The only immune exposure information available for the cohort was CMV serostatus. Approximately 18 rarely observed V segments, including chromosome 9 orphons, were excluded from the earlier analysis of several hundred of the donors because counts were too low. A further reported finding was that TCR beta sequences accurately predicted the HLA-A and HLA-B alleles for most subjects in the first cohort. Several of the top co-occurrence clusters appeared to be linked to parvovirus B19, influenza, CMV and Epstein-Barr virus, according to a later analysis. According to a later analysis, TCR association rates differed among HLA loci, with DRB1 alleles showing the most associated TCRs and HLA-C alleles showing the fewest. It was suggested by the authors that the approach could potentially be generalized to other disease states and immunological phenotypes. Assigning TCR associations to individual alleles was difficult when HLA alleles, especially DR and DQ, strongly co-occurred. While some public TCRs were present in many individuals, most TCR sequences turned up only very rarely across donors. Only TCR beta chains were sequenced in this cohort, and the absence of alpha or paired-chain data limited detectable features. According to a later genetic analysis, donors in an Asian-associated ancestry cluster had fewer N-insertions in productive TCRs than the approximately 710-donor mean. A few of the identified cytomegalovirus-associated TCR beta chains were confirmed in vitro to be specific for cytomegalovirus antigens. Cytomegalovirus status was reported to be diagnosed by the classifier with high specificity and sensitivity in both the original and validation cohorts. A later genetic analysis associated a missense DCLRE1C variant with V-gene and J-gene trimming of TCR beta chains, and an independent cohort replicated the association. Linkage disequilibrium might explain the correlated functional status among segregating V segments, but an unknown experimental factor could not be excluded. Specific HLA alleles were associated with 15,000 to 20,000 TCR beta sequences at a false discovery rate of 0.05 in a later analysis. The 87-base-pair reads could not distinguish some IMGT-functional V segments, including TRBV6-2 and TRBV6-3, so those segments were excluded. In a later analysis, most CMV-associated TCR beta chains were found to appear HLA-restricted, with HLA associations seemingly driven largely by CMV exposure. Roughly uniform sequencing depth across donors was assumed in presence/absence analyses, although this assumption may not hold. The sequencing pipeline was judged likely to have produced a cluster of highly shared sequence variants as a technical artifact. The study gave a list of 150 to 200 TCR beta chains associated with cytomegalovirus. An earlier analysis of approximately 530 of the donors showed that most TCR beta V segments appeared in productive rearrangements either about 87% or about 30% of the time, which broadly matched IMGT annotations.

The sequencing input was PBMCs. The receptor was isolated from a man in his late teens or twenties in good health and CMV-seronegative. The sequence joins TRBV4-2 to TRBJ2-7, with the D gene not confidently named. The sequenced DNA: TGTGCCAGCAGCCAAGATGCGTACGAGCAGTACTTC. Translated, this is CASSQDAYEQYF.